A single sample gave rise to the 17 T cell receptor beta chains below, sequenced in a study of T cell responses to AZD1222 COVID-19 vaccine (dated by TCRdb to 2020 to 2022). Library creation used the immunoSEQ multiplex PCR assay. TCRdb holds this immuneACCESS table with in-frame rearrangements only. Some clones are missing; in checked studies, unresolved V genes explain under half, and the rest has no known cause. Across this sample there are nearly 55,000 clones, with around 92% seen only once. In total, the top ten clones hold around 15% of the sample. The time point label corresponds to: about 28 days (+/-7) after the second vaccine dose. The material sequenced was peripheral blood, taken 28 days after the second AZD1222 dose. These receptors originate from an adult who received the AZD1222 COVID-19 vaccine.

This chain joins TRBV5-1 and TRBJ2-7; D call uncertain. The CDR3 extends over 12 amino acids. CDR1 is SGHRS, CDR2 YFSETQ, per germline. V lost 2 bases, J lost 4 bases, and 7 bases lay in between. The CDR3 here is CASSFSGYEQYF. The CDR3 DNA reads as TGCGCCAGCAGCTTTTCGGGTTACGAGCAGTACTTC.

CDR3 DNA: TGTGCCAGCTCAGAAGGTCCGGGACGGACCACCTACGAGCAGTACTTC. Translated, it gives CASSEGPGRTTYEQYF. The chain couples TRBV18 to TRBJ2-7; either TRBD1 or TRBD2 may supply D (5 bases each). The CDR3 contains 16 residues. The ends were cut back, 5 bases at V and 2 bases at J, with 19 bases in the middle. Per germline, CDR1 KGHSH and CDR2 LQKENI. Looking up the rest from reference TRBV18 and TRBJ2-7 gives the full variable domain: NAGVMQNPRHLVRRRGQEARLRCSPMKGHSHVYWYRQLPEEGLKFMVYLQKENIIDESGMPKERFSAEFPKEGPSILRIQQVVRGDSAAYFCASSEGPGRTTYEQYFGPGTRLTVT.

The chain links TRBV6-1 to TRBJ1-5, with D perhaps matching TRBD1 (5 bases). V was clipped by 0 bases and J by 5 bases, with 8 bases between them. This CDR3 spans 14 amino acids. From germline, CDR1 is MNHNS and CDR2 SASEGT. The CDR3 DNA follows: TGTGCCAGCAGTGAAGCAGGGACCGATCAGCCCCAGCATTTT. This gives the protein CASSEAGTDQPQHF.

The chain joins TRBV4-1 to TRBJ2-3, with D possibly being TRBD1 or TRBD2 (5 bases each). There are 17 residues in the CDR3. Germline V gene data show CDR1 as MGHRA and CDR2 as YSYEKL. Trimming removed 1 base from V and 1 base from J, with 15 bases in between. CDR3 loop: CASSQGLGERRTDTQYF. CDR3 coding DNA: TGCGCCAGCAGCCAAGGTCTGGGGGAACGACGCACAGATACGCAGTATTTT.

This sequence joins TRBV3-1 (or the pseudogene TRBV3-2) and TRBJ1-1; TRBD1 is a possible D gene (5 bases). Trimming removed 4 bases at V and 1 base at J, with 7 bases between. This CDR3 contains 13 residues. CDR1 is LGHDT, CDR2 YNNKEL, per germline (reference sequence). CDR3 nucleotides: TGTGCCAGCAGCCCAGGGTGGAACACTGAAGCTTTCTTT. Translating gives CASSPGWNTEAFF.

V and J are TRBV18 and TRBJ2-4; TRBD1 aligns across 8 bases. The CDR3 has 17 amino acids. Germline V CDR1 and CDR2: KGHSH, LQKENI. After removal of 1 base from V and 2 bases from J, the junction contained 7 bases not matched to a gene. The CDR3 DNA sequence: TGTGCCAGCTCACCACTTCCGGGACAGGACACCAAAAACATTCAGTACTTC. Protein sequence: CASSPLPGQDTKNIQYF.

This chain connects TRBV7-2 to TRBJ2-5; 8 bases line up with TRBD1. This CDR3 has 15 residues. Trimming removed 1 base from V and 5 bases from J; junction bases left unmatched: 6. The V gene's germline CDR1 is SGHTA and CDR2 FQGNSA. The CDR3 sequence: CASSLGGQGRETQYF. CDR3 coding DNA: TGTGCCAGCAGCTTAGGAGGACAGGGCCGGGAGACCCAGTACTTC.

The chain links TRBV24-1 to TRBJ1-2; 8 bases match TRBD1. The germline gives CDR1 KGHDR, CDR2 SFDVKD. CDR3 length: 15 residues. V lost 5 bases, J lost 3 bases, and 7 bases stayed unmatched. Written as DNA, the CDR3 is TGTGCCACCAGTGCCCCGGGACAGGAGTACTATGGCTACACCTTC. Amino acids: CATSAPGQEYYGYTF.

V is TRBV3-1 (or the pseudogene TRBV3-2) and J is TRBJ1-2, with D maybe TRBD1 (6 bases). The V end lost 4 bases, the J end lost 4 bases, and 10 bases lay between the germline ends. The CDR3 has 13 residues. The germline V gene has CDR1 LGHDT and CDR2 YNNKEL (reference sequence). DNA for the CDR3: TGTGCCAGCAGCCGATCGGGGGCCTATGGCTACACCTTC. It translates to CASSRSGAYGYTF.

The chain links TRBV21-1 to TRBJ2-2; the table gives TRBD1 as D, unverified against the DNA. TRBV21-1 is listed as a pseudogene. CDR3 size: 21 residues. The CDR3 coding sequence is TGTGCCAGCAGCAAAAAAGTGTCAGGCTGTCGGTACATATACTACACCGGGGAGCTGTTTTTT. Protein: CASSKKVSGCRYIYYTGELFF.

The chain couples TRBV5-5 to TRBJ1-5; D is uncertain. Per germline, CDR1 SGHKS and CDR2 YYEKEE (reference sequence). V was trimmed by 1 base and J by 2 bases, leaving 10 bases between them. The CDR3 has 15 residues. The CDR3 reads CASSLQGYGNQPQHF. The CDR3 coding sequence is TGTGCCAGCAGCTTGCAAGGGTATGGCAATCAGCCCCAGCATTTT.

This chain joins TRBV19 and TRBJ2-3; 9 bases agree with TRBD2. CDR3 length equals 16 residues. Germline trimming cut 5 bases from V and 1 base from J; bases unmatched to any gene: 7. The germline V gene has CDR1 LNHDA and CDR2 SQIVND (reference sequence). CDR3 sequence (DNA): TGTGCCAGTAGTGTAACTAGCGGGCTACGCACAGATACGCAGTATTTT. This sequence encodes CASSVTSGLRTDTQYF.

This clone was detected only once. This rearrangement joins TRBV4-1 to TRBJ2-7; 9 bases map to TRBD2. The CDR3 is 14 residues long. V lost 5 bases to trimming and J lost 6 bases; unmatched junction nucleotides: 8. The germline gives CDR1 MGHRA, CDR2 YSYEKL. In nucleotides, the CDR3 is TGCGCCAGCAGCGGGCTAGCGGGACCTGGCGAGCAGTACTTC. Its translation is CASSGLAGPGEQYF.

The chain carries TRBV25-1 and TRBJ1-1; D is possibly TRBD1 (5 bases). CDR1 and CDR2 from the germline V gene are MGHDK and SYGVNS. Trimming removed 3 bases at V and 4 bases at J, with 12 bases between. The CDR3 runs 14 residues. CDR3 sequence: CASSEPGGATEAFF. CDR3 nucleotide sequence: TGTGCCAGCAGTGAGCCCGGTGGGGCCACTGAAGCTTTCTTT.

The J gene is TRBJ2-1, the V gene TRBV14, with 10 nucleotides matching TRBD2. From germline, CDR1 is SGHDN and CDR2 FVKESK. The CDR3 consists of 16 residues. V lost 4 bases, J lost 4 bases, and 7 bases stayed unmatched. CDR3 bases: TGTGCCAGCAGCCTGGTAGCGGGAGGACTGTACAATGAGCAGTTCTTC. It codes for CASSLVAGGLYNEQFF.

CDR3 amino acids: CASSRGQIANTGELFF. CDR3 sequence (DNA): TGTGCCAGCAGCCGCGGACAGATCGCGAACACCGGGGAGCTGTTTTTT. The V gene is TRBV7-2, the J gene TRBJ2-2; maybe TRBD1 (6 bases). Between the trimmed V and J ends, which lost 5 bases and 0 bases, there was a span of 13 bases. CDR1 is SGHTA, CDR2 FQGNSA, per germline. The length of the CDR3 is 16 residues.

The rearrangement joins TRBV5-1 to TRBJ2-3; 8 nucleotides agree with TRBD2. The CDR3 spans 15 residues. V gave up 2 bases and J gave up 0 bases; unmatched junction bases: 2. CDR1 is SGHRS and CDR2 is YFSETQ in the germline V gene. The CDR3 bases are TGCGCCAGCAGCTTACCTAGCGGGAGCACAGATACGCAGTATTTT. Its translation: CASSLPSGSTDTQYF.